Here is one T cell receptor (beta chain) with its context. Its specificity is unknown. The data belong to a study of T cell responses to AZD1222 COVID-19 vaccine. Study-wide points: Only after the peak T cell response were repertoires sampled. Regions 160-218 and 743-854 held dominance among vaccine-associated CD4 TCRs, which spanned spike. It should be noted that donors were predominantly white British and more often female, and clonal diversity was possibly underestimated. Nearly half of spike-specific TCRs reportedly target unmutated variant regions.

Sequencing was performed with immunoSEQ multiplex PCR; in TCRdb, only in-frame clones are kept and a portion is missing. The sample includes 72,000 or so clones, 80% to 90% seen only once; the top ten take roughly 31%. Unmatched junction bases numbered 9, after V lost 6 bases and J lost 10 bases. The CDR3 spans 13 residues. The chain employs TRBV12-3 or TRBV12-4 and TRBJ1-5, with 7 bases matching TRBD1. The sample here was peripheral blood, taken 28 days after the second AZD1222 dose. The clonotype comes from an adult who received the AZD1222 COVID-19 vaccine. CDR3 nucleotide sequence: TGTGCCAGCAGCCAAGACAGGGAAAACCCCCAGCATTTT. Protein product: CASSQDRENPQHF.